The clone carrying this T cell receptor beta chain is a singleton in its sample. Its antigen is as yet unknown. This entry belongs to a study of T cell responses to AZD1222 COVID-19 vaccine. The CDR3 is made up of 12 amino acids. V lost 1 base and J lost 6, with 6 bases in between. The study, taken as a whole, reports: Most donors were white British and more were female, and clonal diversity was possibly underestimated. Researchers report vaccine-associated CD4 TCRs spanning spike, with dominance at 160-218 and 743-854. At study baseline, merely six AZD1222 recipients were seropositive. Spike-specific TCR breadth and depth went up after people got two AZD1222 doses.

Produced via immunoSEQ multiplex PCR; TCRdb's table is partial and in-frame only. The profile covers roughly 100,000 clones, with around 92% appearing a single time and around 45% taken by the ten largest. The chain employs TRBV12-3 or TRBV12-4 and TRBJ1-1, with D unresolved. The sequence was obtained from an adult in good health. Here the sequenced sample was peripheral blood, taken on day 0 of AZD1222 vaccination. The CDR3 region is CASSLVGSEAFF. The DNA of the CDR3 is TGTGCCAGCAGTTTAGTGGGATCTGAAGCTTTCTTT.